This T cell receptor (beta chain) derives from a study of blood T cell repertoires in COVID-19. Study in general: Sites in the United States, Italy and Spain provided acute and convalescent COVID-19 samples. Sources were T cells, B-cell-depleted T cells, or PBMCs; the material itself was cDNA or gDNA.

Per the authors' pipeline: Reference gene primer amplification gave nucleated cell count estimates. Generated by immunoSEQ multiplex PCR, the TCRdb table keeps only in-frame clones and is missing some. V and J calls and clone size follow that table, whereas D and trimming were derived from the DNA. The table lists around 70,000 clones, approximately 85% of them singletons. This CDR3 is built from 16 residues. After removal of 3 bases from V and 5 bases from J, the junction contained 13 bases not matched to a gene. The germline CDR1 and CDR2 sequences are SGHDN and FVKESK. This TCR came from a human donor in a cohort sampled during active COVID-19. Sample: peripheral blood. J is TRBJ2-7 and V is TRBV14, with 7 bases identical to TRBD2. The CDR3 region has the DNA TGTGCCAGCAGCCATCCCTTTGAAGCGGGAAGAGACGAGCAGTACTTC. Translated, it gives CASSHPFEAGRDEQYF.